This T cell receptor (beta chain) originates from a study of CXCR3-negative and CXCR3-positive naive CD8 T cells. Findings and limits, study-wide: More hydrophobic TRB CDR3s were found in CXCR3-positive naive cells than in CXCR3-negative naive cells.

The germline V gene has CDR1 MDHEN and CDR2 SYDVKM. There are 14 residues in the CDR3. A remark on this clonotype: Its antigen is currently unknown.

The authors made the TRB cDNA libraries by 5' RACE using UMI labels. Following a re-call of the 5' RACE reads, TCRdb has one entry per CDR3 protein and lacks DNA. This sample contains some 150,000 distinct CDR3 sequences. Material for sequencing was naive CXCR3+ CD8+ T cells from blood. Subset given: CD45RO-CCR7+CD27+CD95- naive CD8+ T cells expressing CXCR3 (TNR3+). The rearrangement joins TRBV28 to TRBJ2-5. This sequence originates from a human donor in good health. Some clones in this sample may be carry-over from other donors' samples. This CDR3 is CASSLSDNSETQYF.